This TCR beta chain was captured in a study of blood T cell repertoires in COVID-19. Study details: The origin of the acute and convalescent COVID-19 samples was the United States, Italy and Spain. Sources were T cells, B-cell-depleted T cells, or PBMCs; the material itself was cDNA or gDNA.

Enrolment of Seattle patients took place during active infection, and they were followed longitudinally. Germline V gives CDR1 DFQATT, CDR2 SNEGSKA (reference sequence). The germline V and J ends were trimmed by 3 bases and 3 bases, with 9 bases remaining between them. CDR3 length: 12 amino acids. In the authors' methods: Amplification of reference gene primers provided the estimated nucleated cell counts. Generated by immunoSEQ multiplex PCR, the TCRdb table keeps only in-frame clones and is missing some. The V and J calls and clone size were taken over from that table, and D and trimming were inferred from the DNA. The repertoire holds roughly 100,000 clones, with roughly 92% as singletons.

The TCR comes from a woman in her 50s with COVID-19, enrolled during active disease. Sequencing was performed on peripheral blood. The chain has TRBV20-1 and TRBJ2-7; tentative D call: TRBD1 (5 bases). The CDR3 sequence is CSASKTDYEQYF. CDR3 nucleotide sequence: TGCAGTGCTAGTAAGACAGACTACGAGCAGTACTTC.